Each of the 23 T cell receptor beta chains below was sequenced from the same sample in a study of CD8+CD57+ T cells in acquired aplastic anemia. It was genomic DNA that served as the template for profiling TCR beta VDJ and CDR3. In TCRdb, the reads were re-called with MiXCR into one record per CDR3 protein. The sample contains more than 250,000 distinct CDR3 sequences, approximately 86% of which appear only once. Patients chosen for sequencing had CD8+CD57+ cells that had expanded, as shown by flow cytometry. Sequencing was carried out using sorted CD4+, CD8+, or CD8+CD57+ T cells (not recorded which) from PBMCs. These TCRs come from a human donor with aplastic anemia.

Remarks on this clonotype: This CDR3 is missing its conserved last phenylalanine or tryptophan, likely due to a read error. No DNA is shown, since the ends of the CDR3 on it are uncertain; the CDR3 is the one TCRdb lists. Here the CDR3 reads CASSIASAAYNEQFFV. This chain links TRBV19 with TRBJ1-6. Ends included, the CDR3 has 16 residues. CDR1 is LNHDA and CDR2 is SQIVND in the germline V gene (reference sequence).

The rearrangement uses TRBV2 and TRBJ2-4; TRBD1 might be the D (6 bases). The closer fit of TRBJ2-3 to the DNA end suggests the J call may be wrong. The V gene's germline CDR1 is SNHLY and CDR2 FYNNEI. The CDR3 is 13 amino acids. The CDR3 protein is CASGGAGTNKQYF. The DNA for the CDR3 is TGTGCCAGCGGGGGCGCGGGCACAAATAAGCAGTATTTT.

To note about this clonotype: The conserved final phenylalanine or tryptophan is absent from the CDR3, which likely points to a read error. The limits of the CDR3 on the DNA are not certain, so only TCRdb's listed CDR3 is given. This chain uses TRBV19 with TRBJ2-1; TRBD2, the D gene given by the table, was not confirmed from the DNA. The CDR3 is 16 amino acids in total, end residues counted. Germline V gene lookup returns CDR1 LNHDA and CDR2 SQIVND (reference sequence). The CDR3 region is CASSMASGADNEELFV.

This chain uses TRBV25-1 with TRBJ1-4; 9 bases map to TRBD1. Trimming took 3 bases from V and 8 from J; bases not matched to a gene: 16. The CDR3 consists of 18 residues. Per germline, CDR1 MGHDK and CDR2 SYGVNS. CDR3 residues: CASSEGSWTGVGWEKLFF. The CDR3 DNA sequence: TGTGCCAGCAGTGAGGGGTCTTGGACAGGGGTTGGGTGGGAAAAACTGTTTTTT.

This clonotype was observed a handful of times. This chain joins TRBV5-6 and TRBJ1-4; D is undetermined. Germline lookup yields CDR1 SGHDT and CDR2 YYEEEE. Trimming pared 0 bases from V and 0 bases from J, leaving 6 bases between. The CDR3 runs to 15 residues. The CDR3 DNA follows: TGTGCCAGCAGCTTGGAGAGGGCAACTAATGAAAAACTGTTTTTT. It is translated as CASSLERATNEKLFF.

The rearrangement uses TRBV11-1 and TRBJ2-3; D ambiguous. The V gene lost 5 bases and the J gene lost 3 bases, with 9 bases spanning the gap. The CDR3 sequence is 13 residues long. The germline V gene encodes CDR1 SGHAT and CDR2 FQDESV (reference sequence). CDR3 nucleotides: TGTGCCAGCAGCGAAGACTGGACAGATACGCAGTATTTT. Encoded protein: CASSEDWTDTQYF.

The chain uses TRBV15 and TRBJ2-7, with TRBD2 matching 11 bases. Per germline, CDR1 LNHNV and CDR2 YYDKDF (reference sequence). V lost 3 bases to trimming and J lost 7 bases; unmatched junction nucleotides: 8. The CDR3 totals 15 residues. The CDR3 DNA reads TGTGCCACCAGCAGGGGTAGCGGGGGGGCTGGGGAGCAGTACTTC. It translates to CATSRGSGGAGEQYF.

The V and J genes are TRBV7-9 and TRBJ2-5; 7 bases match TRBD2. Unmatched junction bases numbered 20, after V lost 5 bases and J lost 14 bases. CDR3 length equals 15 residues. Germline V gene sequence: CDR1 SEHNR, CDR2 FQNEAQ (reference sequence). The CDR3 loop is CASSPPGGGYGYTYF. The CDR3, as DNA: TGTGCCAGCAGCCCTCCGGGGGGTGGTTATGGCTACACCTACTTC.

V usage is TRBV9 and J usage is TRBJ2-3, with TRBD1 matching over 8 bases. Germline V gene data show CDR1 as SGDLS and CDR2 as YYNGEE. With V trimmed by 6 bases and J by 11 bases, 14 bases remained unmatched. CDR3 length equals 14 residues. CDR3 sequence reads: CASKFTGGDYEQYF. In nucleotides, the CDR3 is TGTGCCAGCAAGTTCACAGGGGGTGACTACGAGCAGTATTTT.

This chain uses TRBV7-2 with TRBJ1-1; D ambiguous. The CDR3 has 15 residues. The germline V and J ends were trimmed by 1 base and 14 bases, with 23 bases remaining between them. The germline V gene encodes CDR1 SGHTA and CDR2 FQGNSA. As DNA, the CDR3 is TGTGCCAGCAGCTTAGAACTGAGCTCAAACTCTGAATCCTTCTTT. It yields the protein CASSLELSSNSESFF.

About this clonotype: Without the conserved terminal phenylalanine or tryptophan, this CDR3 likely stems from a read error. The limits of the CDR3 on the DNA are not certain, so only TCRdb's listed CDR3 is given. CDR3 region: CASSVGGAQERCI. This sequence joins TRBV7-2 and TRBJ2-1; the D call in the table, TRBD1, was not verified against the DNA. Germline CDR1 SGHTA, CDR2 FQGNSA. A total of 13 residues make up the CDR3, ends included.

The chain joins TRBV5-6 to TRBJ2-5, with 10 bases lining up with TRBD2. Trimming at V came to 7 bases and at J to 4 bases, leaving 10 bases not matched to a gene. The CDR3 spans 15 residues. Germline V gives CDR1 SGHDT, CDR2 YYEEEE. The CDR3 is CASGPSGGWGETQYF. CDR3 sequence (DNA): TGTGCCAGCGGACCTAGCGGGGGTTGGGGAGAGACCCAGTACTTC.

The V and J genes are TRBV7-9 and TRBJ1-1; TRBD1 agrees at 9 bases. After removal of 1 base from V and 8 bases from J, the junction contained 5 bases not matched to a gene. Germline CDR1 and CDR2: SEHNR and FQNEAQ (reference sequence). There are 14 residues in the CDR3. The CDR3 nucleotides read TGTGCCAGCAGCTTAGGTGGGGGGACAGGGGAAGCTTTCTTT. It specifies CASSLGGGTGEAFF. Full variable domain (rest looked up from reference TRBV7-9 and TRBJ1-1): DTGVSQNPRHKITKRGQNVTFRCDPISEHNRLYWYRQTLGQGPEFLTYFQNEAQLEKSRLLSDRFSAERPKGSFSTLEIQRTEQGDSAMYLCASSLGGGTGEAFFGQGTRLTVV.

The rearrangement links TRBV2 to TRBJ2-3, with D possibly being TRBD2 (6 bases). CDR1 is SNHLY and CDR2 is FYNNEI in the germline V gene. The CDR3 totals 13 residues. V was cut by 10 bases and J by 4 bases, with 15 bases left in between. The CDR3: CATGHAGPDTQYF. CDR3 coding DNA: TGTGCCACCGGGCACGCGGGGCCAGATACGCAGTATTTT.

V usage is TRBV7-4 and J usage is TRBJ2-1; 13 nucleotides align to TRBD2. V was pared by 1 base and J by 4 bases, with 16 bases of the junction left unmatched. The CDR3 length is 21 residues. The V gene's germline CDR1 is SGHVT and CDR2 SQSDAQ. The CDR3 sequence is CASSLVSTTGLAGAPYNEQFF. In DNA form, the CDR3 reads TGTGCCAGCAGCTTAGTTTCGACTACTGGACTAGCGGGGGCCCCTTACAATGAGCAGTTCTTC.

This clonotype occurred a few times. This chain uses TRBV7-8 with TRBJ1-1; 7 positions match TRBD1. V dropped 3 bases and J dropped 14; count of bases not matched to a gene: 18. This CDR3 contains 15 residues. Germline CDR1 and CDR2: SGHVS and FQNEAQ. The CDR3 bases are TGTGCCAGCAGCTTTCATCCGACCGGGACAGCCCTTGCCTTCTTT. Amino acid sequence: CASSFHPTGTALAFF.

The chain couples TRBV11-1 to TRBJ2-2; D unresolved. Trimming took 5 bases from V and 3 from J, leaving 13 bases between them. CDR3 length equals 15 residues. Germline V lookup: CDR1 SGHAT, CDR2 FQDESV (reference sequence). CDR3 amino acids: CASSAPRIYTGELFF. The CDR3 bases are TGTGCCAGCAGCGCACCCCGCATCTACACCGGGGAGCTGTTTTTT.

The chain has TRBV7-2 and TRBJ1-2; D call uncertain. This CDR3 comprises 13 residues. Trimming took off 5 bases at V and 0 bases at J, with 7 bases between the two ends. Germline loops: CDR1 SGHTA, CDR2 FQGNSA. The CDR3 loop is CASSPAPNYGYTF. CDR3 bases: TGTGCCAGCAGCCCCGCTCCTAACTATGGCTACACCTTC.

Remarks on this clonotype: This CDR3 is missing its conserved last phenylalanine or tryptophan, likely due to a read error. The limits of the CDR3 on the DNA are not certain, so only TCRdb's listed CDR3 is given. CDR3: CASSLASGTEDTQ. The rearrangement joins TRBV7-2 to TRBJ1-1. Germline values: CDR1 SGHTA, CDR2 FQGNSA. The CDR3 is 13 amino acids long, termini counted.

The rearrangement uses TRBV7-2 and TRBJ1-2; D unresolved. Germline V gene lookup returns CDR1 SGHTA and CDR2 FQGNSA. Trimming cost V 4 bases and J 8 bases, with 23 bases left between them. This CDR3 region has 16 residues. DNA for the CDR3: TGTGCCAGCAGCTATCGAGGCGCGGAGCAGCAGTACGGCTACACCTTC. This encodes CASSYRGAEQQYGYTF.

This chain connects TRBV20-1 to TRBJ2-5; 14 bases map to TRBD2. V shed 6 bases, J shed 3 bases, and the junction held 6 bases outside the gene matches. CDR3 size: 15 residues. Germline V gives CDR1 DFQATT, CDR2 SNEGSKA (reference sequence). CDR3 coding DNA: TGCAGTGCCCAGGGACTAGCGGGAGCCGAAGAGACCCAGTACTTC. It yields the protein CSAQGLAGAEETQYF.

This chain joins TRBV20-1 and TRBJ1-4, with 7 nucleotides matching TRBD1. Germline CDR1 is DFQATT and CDR2 is SNEGSKA (reference sequence). V lost 2 bases and J lost 12; bases outside the gene matches: 6. The CDR3 spans 12 residues. CDR3 nucleotides: TGCAGTGCTAGACCCACCGACAGGGAACTGTTTTTT. As protein: CSARPTDRELFF.

The rearrangement uses TRBV15 and TRBJ1-2, with 9 bases matching TRBD1. The J call is doubtful: the DNA matches TRBJ2-1 better. Per the germline V gene, CDR1 is LNHNV and CDR2 is YYDKDF (reference sequence). The length of the CDR3 is 15 residues. CDR3 protein: CATSRGRQGDNGQFF. The CDR3 coding sequence is TGTGCCACCAGCAGGGGTAGACAGGGGGACAATGGCCAGTTCTTC.